This entry is about one T cell receptor beta chain. The CDR3 has 17 amino acids. The germline gives CDR1 LNHDA, CDR2 SQIVND (reference sequence). Trimming shortened V by 0 bases and J by 1 base, and 15 bases separated the two germline ends. The data derive from a study of cytomegalovirus exposure and HLA in healthy donors. The PCR made use of 60 Vbeta and 13 Jbeta primers. TCRdb keeps only in-frame clones here, not all; method: immunoSEQ multiplex PCR. With 130,000 or so clones in the sample, the ten largest clones hold 1.5% to 2%. Sequencing input: PBMCs. The clonotype originates from a woman aged 40 to 49 in good health and CMV-seropositive. The genes are TRBV19 and TRBJ2-5; maybe TRBD2 (5 bases). The CDR3 region has the DNA TGTGCCAGTAGTATAGATGGGCGGGCTACCCCCCAAGAGACCCAGTACTTC. Translation gives CASSIDGRATPQETQYF.